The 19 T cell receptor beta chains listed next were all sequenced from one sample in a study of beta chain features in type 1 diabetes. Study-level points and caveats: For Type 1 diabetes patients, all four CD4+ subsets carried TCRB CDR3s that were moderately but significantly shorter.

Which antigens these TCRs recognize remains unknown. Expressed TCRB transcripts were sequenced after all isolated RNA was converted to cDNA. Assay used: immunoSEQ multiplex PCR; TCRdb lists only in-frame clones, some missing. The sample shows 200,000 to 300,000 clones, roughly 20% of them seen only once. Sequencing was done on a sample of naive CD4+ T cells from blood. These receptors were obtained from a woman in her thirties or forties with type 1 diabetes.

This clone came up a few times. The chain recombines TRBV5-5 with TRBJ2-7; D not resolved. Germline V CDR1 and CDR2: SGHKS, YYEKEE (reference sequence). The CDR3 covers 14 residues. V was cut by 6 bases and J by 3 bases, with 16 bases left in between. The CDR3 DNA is TGTGCCAGCACCCCTTTGCGCGGCAACTACGAGCAGTACTTC. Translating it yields CASTPLRGNYEQYF.

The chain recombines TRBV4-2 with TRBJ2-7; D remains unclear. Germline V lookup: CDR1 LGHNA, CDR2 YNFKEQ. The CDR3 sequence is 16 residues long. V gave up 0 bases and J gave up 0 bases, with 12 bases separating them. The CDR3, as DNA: TGTGCCAGCAGCCAAGAATCCTCTCGGGTCTCCTACGAGCAGTACTTC. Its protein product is CASSQESSRVSYEQYF.

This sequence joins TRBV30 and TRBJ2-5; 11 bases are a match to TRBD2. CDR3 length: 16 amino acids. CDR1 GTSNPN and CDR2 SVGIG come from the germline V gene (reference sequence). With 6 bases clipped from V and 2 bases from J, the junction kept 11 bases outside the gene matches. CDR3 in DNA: TGTGCCTGTCCCCCCGGGGGACTAGCGGTTCAAGAGACCCAGTACTTC. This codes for CACPPGGLAVQETQYF. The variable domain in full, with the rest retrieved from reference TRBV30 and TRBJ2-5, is SQTIHQWPATLVQPVGSPLSLECTVEGTSNPNLYWYRQAAGRGLQLLFYSVGIGQISSEVPQNLSASRPQDRQFILSSKKLLLSDSGFYLCACPPGGLAVQETQYFGPGTRLLVL.

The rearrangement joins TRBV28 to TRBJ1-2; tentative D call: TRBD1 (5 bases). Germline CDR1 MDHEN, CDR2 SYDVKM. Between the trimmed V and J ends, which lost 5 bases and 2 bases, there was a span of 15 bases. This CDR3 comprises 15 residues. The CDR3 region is CASSPSGGGNYGYTF. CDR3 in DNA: TGTGCCAGCAGTCCCTCTGGGGGAGGGAACTATGGCTACACCTTC.

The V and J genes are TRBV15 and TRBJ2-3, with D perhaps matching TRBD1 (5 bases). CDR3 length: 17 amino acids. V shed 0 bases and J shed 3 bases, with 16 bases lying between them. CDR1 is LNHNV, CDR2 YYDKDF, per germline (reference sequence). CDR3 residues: CATSRDRVGRVTDTQYF. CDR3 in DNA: TGTGCCACCAGCAGAGATCGGGTGGGCAGGGTAACAGATACGCAGTATTTT. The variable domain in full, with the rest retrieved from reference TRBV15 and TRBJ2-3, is DAMVIQNPRYQVTQFGKPVTLSCSQTLNHNVMYWYQQKSSQAPKLLFHYYDKDFNNEADTPDNFQSRRPNTSFCFLDIRSPGLGDTAMYLCATSRDRVGRVTDTQYFGPGTRLTVL.

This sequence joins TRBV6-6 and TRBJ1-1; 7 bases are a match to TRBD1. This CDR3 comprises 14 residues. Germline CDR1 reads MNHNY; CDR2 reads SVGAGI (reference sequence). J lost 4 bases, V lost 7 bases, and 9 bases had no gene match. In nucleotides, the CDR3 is TGTGCCAGCATCCTACAGGGGAGTGGCACTGAAGCTTTCTTT. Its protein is CASILQGSGTEAFF.

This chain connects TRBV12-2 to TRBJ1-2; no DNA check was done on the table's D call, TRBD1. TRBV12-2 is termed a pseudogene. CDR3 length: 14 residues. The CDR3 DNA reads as TGTGCAAGTCGCTCAGAACCGACAGGGGTTGGCTACACCTTC. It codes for CASRSEPTGVGYTF.

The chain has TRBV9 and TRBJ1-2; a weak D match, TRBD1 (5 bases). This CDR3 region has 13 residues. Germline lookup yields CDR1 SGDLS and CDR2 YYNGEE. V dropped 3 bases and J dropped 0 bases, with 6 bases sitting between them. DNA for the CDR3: TGTGCCAGCAGCGGGGACTCTAACTATGGCTACACCTTC. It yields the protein CASSGDSNYGYTF.

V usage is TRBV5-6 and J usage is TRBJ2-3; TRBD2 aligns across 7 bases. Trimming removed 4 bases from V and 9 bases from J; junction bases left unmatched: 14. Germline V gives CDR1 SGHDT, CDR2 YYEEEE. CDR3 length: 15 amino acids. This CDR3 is CASSVLAVGAETQYF. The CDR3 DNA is TGTGCCAGCAGCGTCCTAGCGGTGGGCGCCGAAACGCAGTATTTT.

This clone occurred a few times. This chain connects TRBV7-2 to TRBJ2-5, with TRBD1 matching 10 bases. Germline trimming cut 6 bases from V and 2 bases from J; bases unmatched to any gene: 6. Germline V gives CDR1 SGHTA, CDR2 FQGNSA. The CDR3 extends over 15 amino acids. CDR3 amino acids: CASRPDRGPQETQYF. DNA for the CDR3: TGTGCCAGCAGACCTGACAGGGGGCCTCAAGAGACCCAGTACTTC.

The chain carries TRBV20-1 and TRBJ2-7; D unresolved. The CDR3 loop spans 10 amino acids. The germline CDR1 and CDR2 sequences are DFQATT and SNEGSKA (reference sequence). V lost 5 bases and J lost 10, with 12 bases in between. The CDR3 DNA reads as TGCAGTGCTGGATCGGAGAATCAGTACTTC. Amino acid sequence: CSAGSENQYF.

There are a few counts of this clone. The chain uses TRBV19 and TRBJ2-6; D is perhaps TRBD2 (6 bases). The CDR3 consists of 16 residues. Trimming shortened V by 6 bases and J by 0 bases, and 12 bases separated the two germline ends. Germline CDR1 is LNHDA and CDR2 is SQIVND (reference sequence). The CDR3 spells CASRYSGFSGANVLTF. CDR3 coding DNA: TGTGCCAGTAGGTATAGCGGATTCTCTGGGGCCAACGTCCTGACTTTC.

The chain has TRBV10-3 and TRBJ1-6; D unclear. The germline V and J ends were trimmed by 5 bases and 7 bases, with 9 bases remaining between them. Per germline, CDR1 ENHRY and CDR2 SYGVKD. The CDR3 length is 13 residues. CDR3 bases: TGTGCCATCAGTCCAGGATACAATTCACCCCTCCACTTT. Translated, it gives CAISPGYNSPLHF.

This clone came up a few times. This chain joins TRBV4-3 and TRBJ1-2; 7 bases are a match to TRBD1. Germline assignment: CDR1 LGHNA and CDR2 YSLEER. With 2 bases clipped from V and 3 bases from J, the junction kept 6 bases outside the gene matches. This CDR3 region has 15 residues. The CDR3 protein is CASSQRTGGDYGYTF. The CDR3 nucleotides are TGCGCCAGCAGCCAACGGACAGGAGGGGACTATGGCTACACCTTC.

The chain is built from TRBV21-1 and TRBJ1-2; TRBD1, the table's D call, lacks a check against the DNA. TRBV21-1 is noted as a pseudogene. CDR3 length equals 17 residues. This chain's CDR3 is CASSWLGATGDHIGYTF. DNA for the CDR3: TGTGCCAGCAGCTGGTTGGGGGCGACAGGGGACCATATTGGCTACACCTTC.

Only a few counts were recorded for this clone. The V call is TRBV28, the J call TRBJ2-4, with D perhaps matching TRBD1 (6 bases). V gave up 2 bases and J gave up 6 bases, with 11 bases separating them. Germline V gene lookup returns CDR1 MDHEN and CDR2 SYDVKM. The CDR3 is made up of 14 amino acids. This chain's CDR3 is CASSLPGQGNIQYF. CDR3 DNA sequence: TGTGCCAGCAGTTTACCGGGACAAGGAAACATTCAGTACTTC. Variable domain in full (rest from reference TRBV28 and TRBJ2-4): DVKVTQSSRYLVKRTGEKVFLECVQDMDHENMFWYRQDPGLGLRLIYFSYDVKMKEKGDIPEGYSVSREKKERFSLILESASTNQTSMYLCASSLPGQGNIQYFGAGTRLSVL.

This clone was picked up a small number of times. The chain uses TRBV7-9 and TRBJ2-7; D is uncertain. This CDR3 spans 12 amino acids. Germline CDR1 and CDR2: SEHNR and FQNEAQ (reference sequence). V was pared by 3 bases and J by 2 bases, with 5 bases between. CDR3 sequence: CASSFPTYEQYF. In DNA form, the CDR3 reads TGTGCCAGCAGCTTCCCTACCTACGAGCAGTACTTC.

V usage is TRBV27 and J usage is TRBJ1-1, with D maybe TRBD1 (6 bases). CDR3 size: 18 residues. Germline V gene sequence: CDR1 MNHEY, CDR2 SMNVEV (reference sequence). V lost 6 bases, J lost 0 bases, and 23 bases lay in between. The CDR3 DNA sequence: TGTGCCAGCAGAATAAACAGGGAAACATGGTCCATGAACACTGAAGCTTTCTTT. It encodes CASRINRETWSMNTEAFF.

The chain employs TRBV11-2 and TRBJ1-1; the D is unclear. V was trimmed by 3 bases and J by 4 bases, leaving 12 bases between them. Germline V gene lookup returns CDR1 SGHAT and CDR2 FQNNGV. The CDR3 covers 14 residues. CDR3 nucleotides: TGTGCCAGCAGCTTGCAGGAGGCAGGCACTGAAGCTTTCTTT. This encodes CASSLQEAGTEAFF.